This paragraph reports one T cell receptor beta chain. This sample was taken from a study of blood T cell repertoires in COVID-19. Study information: Specimens from acute and convalescent COVID-19 originated in the United States, Italy and Spain.

Using immunoSEQ multiplex PCR, the repertoire was profiled, and TCRdb retains in-frame clones only, with some absent. The table has approximately 170,000 clones, approximately 90% seen once. The specimen sequenced was peripheral blood. This TCR came from a woman aged 80 or older in a cohort sampled during active or convalescent COVID-19.

The CDR3 region is CASSTSSGGELFF. CDR3 in DNA: TGTGCCAGTAGTACCTCTAGCGGCGGGGAGCTGTTTTTT. The chain uses TRBV19 and TRBJ2-2; 7 bases line up with TRBD2. This CDR3 is built from 13 residues. CDR1 LNHDA and CDR2 SQIVND come from the germline V gene (reference sequence). With 4 bases clipped from V and 7 bases from J, the junction kept 3 bases outside the gene matches. The full variable domain, rest sourced from reference TRBV19 and TRBJ2-2, is DGGITQSPKYLFRKEGQNVTLSCEQNLNHDAMYWYRQDPGQGLRLIYYSQIVNDFQKGDIAEGYSVSREKKESFPLTVTSAQKNPTAFYLCASSTSSGGELFFGEGSRLTVL.